This entry describes one TCR beta chain. TCRdb re-analysed the RACE reads in MiXCR, keeping a single row per CDR3 protein. The sample includes some 380,000 distinct CDR3 sequences, about 4.4% of them seen just once. The time point was: patch test 1, 2 weeks after DPC sensitization. Treatment of the sample: therapeutic diphenylcyclopropenone sensitization with weekly scalp DPC. This entry comes from a study of human T cells and chemical hapten exposure. Deletions cut 1 base from V and 4 bases from J, with 10 bases between. The CDR3 contains 13 residues. In germline, CDR1 is DFQATT, CDR2 SNEGSKA (reference sequence).

The sequence was obtained from a woman aged 45-65 years with alopecia areata. Some clones in this sample may be carry-over from other donors' samples. The sequenced sample was whole blood, obtained in connection with sensitization to the hapten diphenylcyclopropenone (DPC). V gene TRBV20-1 combines with J gene TRBJ2-5; possibly TRBD1 for D (6 bases). CDR3 residues: CSARVTGRETQYF. As DNA, the CDR3 is TGCAGTGCTAGAGTAACAGGGCGAGAGACCCAGTACTTC.